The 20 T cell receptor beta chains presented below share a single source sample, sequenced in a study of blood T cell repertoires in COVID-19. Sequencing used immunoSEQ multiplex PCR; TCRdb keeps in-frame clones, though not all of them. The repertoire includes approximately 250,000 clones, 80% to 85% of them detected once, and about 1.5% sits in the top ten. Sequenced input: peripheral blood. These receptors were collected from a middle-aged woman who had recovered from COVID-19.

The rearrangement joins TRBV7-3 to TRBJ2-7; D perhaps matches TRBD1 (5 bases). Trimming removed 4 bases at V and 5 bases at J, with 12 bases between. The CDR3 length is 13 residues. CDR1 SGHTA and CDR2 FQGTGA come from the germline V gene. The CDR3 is CASSSTRADEQYF. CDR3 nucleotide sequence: TGTGCCAGCAGCTCCACCAGGGCGGACGAGCAGTACTTC.

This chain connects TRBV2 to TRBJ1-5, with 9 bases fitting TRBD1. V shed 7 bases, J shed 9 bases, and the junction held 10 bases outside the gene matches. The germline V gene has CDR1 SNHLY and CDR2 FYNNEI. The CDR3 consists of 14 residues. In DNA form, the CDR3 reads TGTGCCAGCAACCCGGGACAGGGTGTATGGCCCCAGCATTTT. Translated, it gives CASNPGQGVWPQHF.

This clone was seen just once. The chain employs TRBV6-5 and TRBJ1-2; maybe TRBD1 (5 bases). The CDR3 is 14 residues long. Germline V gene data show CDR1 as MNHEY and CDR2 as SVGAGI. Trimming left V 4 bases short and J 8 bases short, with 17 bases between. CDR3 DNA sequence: TGTGCCAGCAGTTCGGGGACCGGGGCGGGAGGCTACACCTTC. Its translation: CASSSGTGAGGYTF.

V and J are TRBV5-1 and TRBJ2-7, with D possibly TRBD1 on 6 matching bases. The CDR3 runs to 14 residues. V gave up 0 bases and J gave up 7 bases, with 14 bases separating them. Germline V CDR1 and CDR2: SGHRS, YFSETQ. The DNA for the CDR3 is TGCGCCAGCAGCTTGGGGACAGTGGGCTCGGAGCAGTACTTC. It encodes CASSLGTVGSEQYF.

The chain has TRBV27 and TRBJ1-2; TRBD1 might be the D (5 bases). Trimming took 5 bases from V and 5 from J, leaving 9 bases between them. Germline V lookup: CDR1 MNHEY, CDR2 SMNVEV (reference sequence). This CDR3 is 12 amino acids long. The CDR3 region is CASSRGDYGYTF. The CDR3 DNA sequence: TGTGCCAGCAGTCGGGGGGATTATGGCTACACCTTC.

Here the CDR3 reads CASSLGRQETQYF. Written as DNA, the CDR3 is TGTGCCAGCAGCTTGGGCAGACAAGAGACCCAGTACTTC. V gene TRBV28 combines with J gene TRBJ2-5; D is unclear. Per germline, CDR1 MDHEN and CDR2 SYDVKM. Trimming pared 6 bases from V and 2 bases from J, leaving 10 bases between. CDR3 size: 13 residues.

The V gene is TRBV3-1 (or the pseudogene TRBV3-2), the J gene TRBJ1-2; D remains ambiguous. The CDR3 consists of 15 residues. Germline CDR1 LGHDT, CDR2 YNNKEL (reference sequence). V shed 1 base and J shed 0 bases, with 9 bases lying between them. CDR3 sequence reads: CASSQGVTANYGYTF. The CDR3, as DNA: TGTGCCAGCAGCCAAGGTGTAACAGCTAACTATGGCTACACCTTC.

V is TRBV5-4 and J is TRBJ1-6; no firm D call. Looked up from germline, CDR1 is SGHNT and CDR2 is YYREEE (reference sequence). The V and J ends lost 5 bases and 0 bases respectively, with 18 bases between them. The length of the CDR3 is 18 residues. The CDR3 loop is CASSRTEDSSSYNSPLHF. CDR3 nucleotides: TGTGCCAGCAGTCGGACTGAGGATAGTAGCTCCTATAATTCACCCCTCCACTTT.

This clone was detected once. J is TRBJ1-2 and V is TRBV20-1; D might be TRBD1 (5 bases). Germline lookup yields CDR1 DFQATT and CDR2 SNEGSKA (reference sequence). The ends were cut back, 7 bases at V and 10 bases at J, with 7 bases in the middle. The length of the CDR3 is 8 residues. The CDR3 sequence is CSDGAYTF. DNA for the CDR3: TGCAGTGATGGGGCCTACACCTTC.

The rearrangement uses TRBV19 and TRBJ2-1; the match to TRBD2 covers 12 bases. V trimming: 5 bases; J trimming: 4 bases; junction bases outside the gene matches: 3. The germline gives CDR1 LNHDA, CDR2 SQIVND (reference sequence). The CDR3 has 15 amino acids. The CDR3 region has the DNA TGTGCCAGTAGTGTAGGACTAGCGGGATACAATGAGCAGTTCTTC. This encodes CASSVGLAGYNEQFF.

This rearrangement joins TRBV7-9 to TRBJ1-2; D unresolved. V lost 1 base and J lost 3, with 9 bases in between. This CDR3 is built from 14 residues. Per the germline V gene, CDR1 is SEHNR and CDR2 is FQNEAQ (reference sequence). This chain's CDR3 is CASSLVVQYYGYTF. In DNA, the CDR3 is TGTGCCAGCAGCTTAGTCGTACAGTACTATGGCTACACCTTC.

The CDR3 DNA is TGTGCCAGCAGCTCGGACAGGGCTGGGTCACCCCTCCACTTT. This codes for CASSSDRAGSPLHF. The rearrangement uses TRBV5-5 and TRBJ1-6, with TRBD1 identical over 8 bases. Trimming took 3 bases from V and 10 from J; bases not matched to a gene: 6. This CDR3 is built from 14 residues. Germline V CDR1 and CDR2: SGHKS, YYEKEE (reference sequence).

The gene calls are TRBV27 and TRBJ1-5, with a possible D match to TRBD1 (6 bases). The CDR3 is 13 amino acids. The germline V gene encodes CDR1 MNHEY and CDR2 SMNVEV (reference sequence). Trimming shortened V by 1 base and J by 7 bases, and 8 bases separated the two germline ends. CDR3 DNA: TGTGCCAGCAGTTTATGGACAGACCAGCCCCAGCATTTT. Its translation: CASSLWTDQPQHF.

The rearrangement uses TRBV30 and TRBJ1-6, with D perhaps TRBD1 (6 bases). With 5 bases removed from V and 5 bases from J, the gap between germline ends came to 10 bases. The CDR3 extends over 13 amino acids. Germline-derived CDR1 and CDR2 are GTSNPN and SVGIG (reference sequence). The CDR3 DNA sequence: TGTGCCTGGCGGACAGTTGATAATTCACCCCTCCACTTT. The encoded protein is CAWRTVDNSPLHF.

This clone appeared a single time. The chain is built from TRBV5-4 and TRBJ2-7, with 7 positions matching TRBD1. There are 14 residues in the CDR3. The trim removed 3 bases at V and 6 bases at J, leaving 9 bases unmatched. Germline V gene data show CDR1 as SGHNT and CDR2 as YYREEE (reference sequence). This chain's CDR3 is CASSYRGKSSEQYF. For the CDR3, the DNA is TGTGCCAGCAGCTACAGGGGAAAGAGTTCCGAGCAGTACTTC.

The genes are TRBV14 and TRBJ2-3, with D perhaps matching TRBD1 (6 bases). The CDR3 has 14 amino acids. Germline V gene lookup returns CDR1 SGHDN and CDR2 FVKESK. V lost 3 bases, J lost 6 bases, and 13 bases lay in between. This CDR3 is CASSQFRGTDTQYF. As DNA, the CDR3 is TGTGCCAGCAGCCAGTTCAGGGGTACGGATACGCAGTATTTT. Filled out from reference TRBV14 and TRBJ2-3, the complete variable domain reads EAGVTQFPSHSVIEKGQTVTLRCDPISGHDNLYWYRRVMGKEIKFLLHFVKESKQDESGMPNNRFLAERTGGTYSTLKVQPAELEDSGVYFCASSQFRGTDTQYFGPGTRLTVL.

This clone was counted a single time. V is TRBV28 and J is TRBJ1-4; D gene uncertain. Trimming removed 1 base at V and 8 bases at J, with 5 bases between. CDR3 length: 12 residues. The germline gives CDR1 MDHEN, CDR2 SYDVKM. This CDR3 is CASSLSGEKLFF. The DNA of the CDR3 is TGTGCCAGCAGTTTATCGGGGGAAAAACTGTTTTTT.

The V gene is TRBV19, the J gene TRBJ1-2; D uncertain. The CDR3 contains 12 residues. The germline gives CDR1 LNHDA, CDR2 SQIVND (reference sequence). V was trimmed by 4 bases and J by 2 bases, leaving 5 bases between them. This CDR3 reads CASSTQNYGYTF. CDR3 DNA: TGTGCCAGTAGTACGCAGAACTATGGCTACACCTTC.

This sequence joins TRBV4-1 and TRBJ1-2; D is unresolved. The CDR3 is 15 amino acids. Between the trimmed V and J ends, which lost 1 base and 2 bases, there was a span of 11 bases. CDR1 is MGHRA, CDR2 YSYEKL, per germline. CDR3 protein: CASSQVDEVNYGYTF. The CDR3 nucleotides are TGCGCCAGCAGCCAAGTCGATGAGGTAAACTATGGCTACACCTTC.

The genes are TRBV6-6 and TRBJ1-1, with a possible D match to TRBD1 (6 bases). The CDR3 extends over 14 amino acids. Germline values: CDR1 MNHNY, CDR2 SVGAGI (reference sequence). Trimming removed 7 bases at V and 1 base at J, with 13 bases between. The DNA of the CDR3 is TGTGCCAGCAACCAGGGGACCCGGAACACTGAAGCTTTCTTT. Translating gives CASNQGTRNTEAFF.